This TCR beta chain was sequenced in a study of Ad26.COV2.S vaccination and SARS-CoV-2 variants. Described treatment: around 19 received Ad26.COV2.S at low or high dose, single or two shots; 5 received placebo; per-sample allocation not given. Material that was analyzed had been drawn on day 63 after the first vaccine or placebo injection. TCRdb keeps only in-frame clones here, not all; method: immunoSEQ multiplex PCR. The sample contains 300,000 to 350,000 clones, under 90% of which appear only once. As concerns this clone: This specimen includes other DNA sequences encoding the same CDR3.

The ends were cut back, 5 bases at V and 0 bases at J, with 5 bases in the middle. CDR1 is SGHTA, CDR2 FQGNSA, per germline. This CDR3 comprises 13 residues. The rearrangement links TRBV7-2 to TRBJ2-1; no clear D. The material was peripheral blood, obtained in a trial of Ad26.COV2.S vaccine versus placebo. The origin of this receptor is a person between 18 and 65 years old who received the Ad26.COV2.S COVID-19 vaccine or a placebo. The DNA for the CDR3 is TGTGCCAGCAGCCCTAGCTCCTACAATGAGCAGTTCTTC. Translating gives CASSPSSYNEQFF. The entire variable domain, with the rest obtained from reference TRBV7-2 and TRBJ2-1, is as follows: GAGVSQSPSNKVTEKGKDVELRCDPISGHTALYWYRQSLGQGLEFLIYFQGNSAPDKSGLPSDRFSAERTGGSVSTLTIQRTQQEDSAVYLCASSPSSYNEQFFGPGTRLTVL.